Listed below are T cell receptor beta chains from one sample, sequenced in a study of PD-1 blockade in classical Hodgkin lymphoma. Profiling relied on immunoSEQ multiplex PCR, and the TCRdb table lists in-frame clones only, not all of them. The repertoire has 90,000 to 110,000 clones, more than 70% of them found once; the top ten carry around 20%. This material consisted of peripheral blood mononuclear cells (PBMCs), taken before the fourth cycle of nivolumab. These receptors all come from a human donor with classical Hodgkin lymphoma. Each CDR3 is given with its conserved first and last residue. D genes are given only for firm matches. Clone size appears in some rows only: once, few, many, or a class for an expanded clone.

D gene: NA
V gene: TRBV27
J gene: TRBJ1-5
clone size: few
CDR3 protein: CASSQRGINQPQHF
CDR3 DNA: TGTGCCAGCAGCCAACGAGGAATCAATCAGCCCCAGCATTTT

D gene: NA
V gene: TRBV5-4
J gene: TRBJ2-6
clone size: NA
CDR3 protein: CASSFGQSSGANVLTF
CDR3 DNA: TGTGCCAGCAGCTTTGGTCAGAGCTCTGGGGCCAACGTCCTGACTTTC

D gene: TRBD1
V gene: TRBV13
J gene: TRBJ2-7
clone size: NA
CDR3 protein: CASSPGGNPTYEQYF
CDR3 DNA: TGTGCCAGCAGCCCAGGGGGCAACCCAACCTACGAGCAGTACTTC

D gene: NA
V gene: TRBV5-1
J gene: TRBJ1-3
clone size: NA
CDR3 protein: CASSLGQVSGNTIYF
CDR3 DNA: TGCGCCAGCAGCTTGGGACAGGTCTCTGGAAACACCATATATTTT

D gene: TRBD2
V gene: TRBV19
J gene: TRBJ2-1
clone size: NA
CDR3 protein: CASKTALAGYNEQFF
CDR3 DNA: TGTGCCAGTAAAACGGCTTTAGCGGGGTACAATGAGCAGTTCTTC

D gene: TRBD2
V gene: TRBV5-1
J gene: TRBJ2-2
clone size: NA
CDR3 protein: CASSKAGGGGELFF
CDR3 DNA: TGCGCCAGCAGCAAAGCGGGGGGCGGCGGGGAGCTGTTTTTT

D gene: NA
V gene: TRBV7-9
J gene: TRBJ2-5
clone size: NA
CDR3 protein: CASSSRDGGQETQYF
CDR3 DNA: TGTGCCAGCAGCTCCCGGGACGGCGGCCAAGAGACCCAGTACTTC

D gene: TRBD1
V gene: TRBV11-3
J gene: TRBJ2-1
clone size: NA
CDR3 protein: CASSPGGGEQFF
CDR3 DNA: TGTGCCAGCAGCCCAGGGGGCGGTGAGCAGTTCTTC

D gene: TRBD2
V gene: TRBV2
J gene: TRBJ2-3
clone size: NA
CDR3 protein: CASSDMSRTSGYTDTQYF
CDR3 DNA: TGTGCCAGCAGTGACATGTCTCGGACTAGCGGCTACACAGATACGCAGTATTTT

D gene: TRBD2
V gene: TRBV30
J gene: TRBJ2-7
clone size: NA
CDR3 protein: CAWSGTSYEQYF
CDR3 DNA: TGTGCCTGGAGTGGGACTAGCTACGAGCAGTACTTC

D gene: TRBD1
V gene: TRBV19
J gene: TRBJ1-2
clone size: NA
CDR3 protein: CASTTQGDYGYTF
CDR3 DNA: TGTGCCAGTACTACACAGGGGGACTATGGCTACACCTTC

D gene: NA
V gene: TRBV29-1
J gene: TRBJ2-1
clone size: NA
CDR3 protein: CSVEKTTNEQFF
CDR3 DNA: TGCAGCGTTGAAAAGACTACTAATGAGCAGTTCTTC

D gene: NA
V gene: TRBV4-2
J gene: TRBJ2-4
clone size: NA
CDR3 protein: CASSQDIRASMNIQYF
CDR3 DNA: TGTGCCAGCAGCCAAGATATCCGGGCTAGCATGAACATTCAGTACTTC

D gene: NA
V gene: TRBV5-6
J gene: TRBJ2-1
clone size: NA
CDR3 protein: CASSSLATYNEQFF
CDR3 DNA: TGTGCCAGCAGCTCCCTTGCCACCTACAATGAGCAGTTCTTC

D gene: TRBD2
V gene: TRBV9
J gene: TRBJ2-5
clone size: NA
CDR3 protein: CASSPGGPETQYF
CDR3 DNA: TGTGCCAGCAGTCCGGGGGGGCCAGAGACCCAGTACTTC

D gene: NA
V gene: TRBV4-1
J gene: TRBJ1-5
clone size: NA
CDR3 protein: CASSQEGTGFKPQHF
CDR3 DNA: TGCGCCAGCAGCCAAGAGGGAACAGGGTTTAAGCCCCAGCATTTT

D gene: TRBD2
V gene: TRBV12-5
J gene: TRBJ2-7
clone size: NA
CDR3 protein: CASGPREVDEQYF
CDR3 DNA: TGTGCTAGTGGTCCGCGGGAGGTCGACGAGCAGTACTTC